The 27 T cell receptor beta chains below all came from one sample that was sequenced in a study of a mutant IDH1 vaccine in newly diagnosed glioma. These receptors lack a known antigen. The time point was: week 35, safety follow-up. Doses consisted of 300 ug of mutant IDH1 20-mer peptide each, paired with topical imiquimod. Generated by immunoSEQ multiplex PCR, the TCRdb table keeps only in-frame clones and is missing some. The sample consists of tens of thousands of clones, 80% to 90% of them appearing once. Specimen: PBMCs, collected from a glioma patient whose treatment included an IDH1 peptide vaccine. The receptors were gathered from a man between 35 and 55 years old with glioma.

This sequence joins TRBV28 and TRBJ1-1; unclear D gene. Germline CDR1 reads MDHEN; CDR2 reads SYDVKM. This CDR3 is built from 15 residues. The V end lost 6 bases, the J end lost 4 bases, and 18 bases lay between the germline ends. CDR3 residues: CASSPTGYLGTEAFF. CDR3 coding DNA: TGTGCCAGCAGCCCAACCGGGTATCTTGGCACTGAAGCTTTCTTT.

This clone was seen only a few times. J is TRBJ2-2 and V is TRBV4-3; no firm D call. Germline CDR1 LGHNA, CDR2 YSLEER. Trimming took off 0 bases at V and 3 bases at J, with 2 bases between the two ends. The CDR3 is made up of 13 amino acids. CDR3 region: CASSQDYTGELFF. The CDR3 nucleotides read TGCGCCAGCAGCCAAGACTACACCGGGGAGCTGTTTTTT.

The chain uses TRBV9 and TRBJ2-1, with no clear D. CDR3 length: 13 amino acids. The germline CDR1 and CDR2 sequences are SGDLS and YYNGEE. The ends were cut back, 4 bases at V and 6 bases at J, with 11 bases in the middle. CDR3 residues: CASSPWAGNEQFF. The DNA for the CDR3 is TGTGCCAGCAGCCCTTGGGCTGGCAATGAGCAGTTCTTC.

The chain is built from TRBV7-9 and TRBJ1-3; 8 positions agree with TRBD1. This CDR3 is 17 amino acids long. Per germline, CDR1 SEHNR and CDR2 FQNEAQ (reference sequence). J gave up 0 bases and V 5 bases, and 9 bases lay outside the gene matches. The CDR3 sequence: CASSIITGGRSGNTIYF. CDR3 DNA: TGTGCCAGCAGCATTATAACAGGGGGACGCTCTGGAAACACCATATATTTT.

V usage is TRBV5-1 and J usage is TRBJ1-6; D unclear. V gave up 0 bases and J gave up 7 bases, with 11 bases separating them. Germline CDR1 and CDR2: SGHRS and YFSETQ. The CDR3 loop spans 15 amino acids. The CDR3 region has the DNA TGCGCCAGCAGCTTGGAGGGAGTTGTGAATTCACCCCTCCACTTT. Translated: CASSLEGVVNSPLHF.

This chain connects TRBV27 to TRBJ1-1; no reliable D call. Trimming shortened V by 4 bases and J by 3 bases, and 12 bases separated the two germline ends. Germline lookup yields CDR1 MNHEY and CDR2 SMNVEV (reference sequence). The CDR3 contains 14 residues. The CDR3 loop is CASSSFIGDTEAFF. CDR3 nucleotides: TGTGCCAGCAGTTCATTTATCGGAGACACTGAAGCTTTCTTT.

V and J are TRBV5-8 and TRBJ1-1; the D is unclear. The germline gives CDR1 SGHTS, CDR2 YDEGEE. V lost 4 bases, J lost 3 bases, and 13 bases lay in between. The length of the CDR3 is 14 residues. The CDR3 nucleotides read TGTGCCAGCAGCAGACTCATGGTGGACACTGAAGCTTTCTTT. Residues: CASSRLMVDTEAFF.

The genes are TRBV14 and TRBJ2-1, with D tentatively TRBD2 (6 bases). V was pared by 0 bases and J by 11 bases, with 11 bases between. The germline V gene encodes CDR1 SGHDN and CDR2 FVKESK. The CDR3 is made up of 13 amino acids. CDR3 DNA sequence: TGTGCCAGCAGCCAAGAAACGGGAGTTAAGCAGTTCTTC. Protein product: CASSQETGVKQFF.

The CDR3 DNA is TGCGCCAGCAGCCAAGATCCGGGACAGGGATACACCGGGGAGCTGTTTTTT. It translates to CASSQDPGQGYTGELFF. The chain couples TRBV4-1 to TRBJ2-2; 9 bases map to TRBD1. The junction had 5 bases not matched to a gene; V was cut back by 0 bases and J by 3 bases. In germline, CDR1 is MGHRA, CDR2 YSYEKL. The CDR3 covers 17 residues.

This clone was detected only once. J is TRBJ2-7 and V is TRBV11-2, with 10 positions matching TRBD1. Germline V gene sequence: CDR1 SGHAT, CDR2 FQNNGV. The CDR3 extends over 15 amino acids. V lost 5 bases, J lost 3 bases, and 7 bases stayed unmatched. CDR3 nucleotide sequence: TGTGCCAGCAGCATCTGGACAGGGGGTGACTACGAGCAGTACTTC. Its protein is CASSIWTGGDYEQYF.

The chain has TRBV28 and TRBJ2-1; D is undetermined. The CDR3 consists of 11 residues. Looked up from germline, CDR1 is MDHEN and CDR2 is SYDVKM. The ends were cut back, 6 bases at V and 5 bases at J, with 5 bases in the middle. The CDR3 coding sequence is TGTGCCAGCAGCCGGAACAATGAGCAGTTCTTC. This gives the protein CASSRNNEQFF.

The chain is built from TRBV7-2 and TRBJ1-3, with D perhaps matching TRBD1 (6 bases). The CDR3 is 16 residues long. V lost 5 bases, J lost 4 bases, and 18 bases lay in between. CDR1 is SGHTA, CDR2 FQGNSA, per germline. The chain's CDR3 is CASSLNSPGAGNTIYF. As DNA, the CDR3 is TGTGCCAGCAGCCTAAATAGTCCAGGGGCAGGAAACACCATATATTTT.

The chain recombines TRBV5-1 with TRBJ2-3; 11 bases are shared with TRBD1. CDR3 size: 15 residues. Germline V lookup: CDR1 SGHRS, CDR2 YFSETQ. The trim removed 4 bases at V and 5 bases at J, leaving 6 bases unmatched. This CDR3 reads CASSVDRGHEDTQYF. In DNA, the CDR3 is TGCGCCAGCAGCGTGGACAGGGGGCATGAAGATACGCAGTATTTT.

The chain joins TRBV11-2 to TRBJ2-3; no reliable D call. Trimming shortened V by 1 base and J by 5 bases, and 7 bases separated the two germline ends. CDR3 size: 13 residues. Germline V lookup: CDR1 SGHAT, CDR2 FQNNGV. In DNA, the CDR3 is TGTGCCAGCAGCTTAGCTATCTTAGATACGCAGTATTTT. Amino acids: CASSLAILDTQYF.

This chain links TRBV7-6 with TRBJ2-2; D is unclear. CDR1 is SGHVS and CDR2 is FNYEAQ in the germline V gene. Between the trimmed V and J ends, which lost 5 bases and 0 bases, there was a span of 7 bases. The CDR3 extends over 14 amino acids. In nucleotides, the CDR3 is TGTGCCAGCAGCAGCGTGTCGAACACCGGGGAGCTGTTTTTT. The encoded protein is CASSSVSNTGELFF.

V gene TRBV5-5 combines with J gene TRBJ2-5; D perhaps matches TRBD1 (6 bases). Trimming removed 3 bases at V and 0 bases at J, with 12 bases between. The CDR3 contains 15 residues. CDR1 SGHKS and CDR2 YYEKEE come from the germline V gene (reference sequence). CDR3 coding DNA: TGTGCCAGCAGCTGGGGACAAATGTACCAAGAGACCCAGTACTTC. It yields the protein CASSWGQMYQETQYF.

The chain employs TRBV19 and TRBJ1-2; D gene ambiguous. CDR3 length: 12 amino acids. The V end was cut by 2 bases, the J end by 7 bases, with 8 bases between. The germline V gene has CDR1 LNHDA and CDR2 SQIVND (reference sequence). This CDR3 reads CASSIRKGGYTF. CDR3 coding DNA: TGTGCCAGTAGTATAAGAAAGGGTGGCTACACCTTC.

V and J are TRBV28 and TRBJ2-7; 7 nucleotides match TRBD1. V shed 5 bases, J shed 0 bases, and the junction held 7 bases outside the gene matches. This CDR3 spans 15 amino acids. The V gene's germline CDR1 is MDHEN and CDR2 SYDVKM. The CDR3 reads CASSLPGGYSYEQYV. CDR3 DNA: TGTGCCAGCAGTCTTCCAGGGGGATACTCCTACGAGCAGTACGTC.

The gene calls are TRBV4-1 and TRBJ2-7; tentative D call: TRBD2 (5 bases). V gave up 0 bases and J gave up 9 bases, with 15 bases separating them. This CDR3 is built from 14 residues. The germline gives CDR1 MGHRA, CDR2 YSYEKL. For the CDR3, the DNA is TGCGCCAGCAGCCAAGAATCAGGACTTCTAGGGCAGTACGTC. This encodes CASSQESGLLGQYV.

The chain couples TRBV4-3 to TRBJ2-3; the match to TRBD2 covers 13 bases. Germline trimming cut 4 bases from V and 5 bases from J; bases unmatched to any gene: 9. CDR1 and CDR2 (germline): LGHNA, YSLEER. This CDR3 spans 17 amino acids. CDR3: CASSRRTSGRAGDTQYF. The CDR3 coding sequence is TGCGCCAGCAGCCGGCGGACTAGCGGGAGAGCGGGAGATACGCAGTATTTT.

V usage is TRBV5-1 and J usage is TRBJ1-1, with D uncertain. V was clipped by 3 bases and J by 3 bases, with 15 bases between them. The CDR3 is 15 residues long. Germline V CDR1 and CDR2: SGHRS, YFSETQ. The CDR3 nucleotides are TGCGCCAGCAGCTCGCCGGGAGGGTCGGACACTGAAGCTTTCTTT. This translates into CASSSPGGSDTEAFF.

This sequence joins TRBV6-1 and TRBJ2-5; the D gene is possibly TRBD2 (5 bases). The germline V gene encodes CDR1 MNHNS and CDR2 SASEGT. V gave up 2 bases and J gave up 5 bases, with 15 bases separating them. This CDR3 is 15 amino acids long. The CDR3 protein is CASSEQIGSLETQYF. CDR3 nucleotides: TGTGCCAGCAGTGAACAGATAGGGAGTTTGGAGACCCAGTACTTC.

The rearrangement joins TRBV7-6 to TRBJ2-5; D might be TRBD2 (6 bases). CDR3 length: 15 residues. Germline V gives CDR1 SGHVS, CDR2 FNYEAQ. Trimming removed 1 base at V and 3 bases at J, with 12 bases between. The CDR3 here is CASSLGRLAKETQYF. The CDR3 DNA sequence: TGTGCCAGCAGCTTAGGTCGTCTAGCGAAAGAGACCCAGTACTTC.

The chain links TRBV18 to TRBJ1-1; D is perhaps TRBD1 (6 bases). Trimming pared 5 bases from V and 7 bases from J, leaving 11 bases between. This CDR3 region has 12 residues. Looked up from germline, CDR1 is KGHSH and CDR2 is LQKENI. The CDR3 sequence is CASSEGGFEAFF. The CDR3 DNA reads as TGTGCCAGCTCAGAGGGGGGATTTGAAGCTTTCTTT.

In nucleotides, the CDR3 is TGCGCCACCTCGGGGGATAGCAATCAGCCCCAGCATTTT. Translation: CATSGDSNQPQHF. V is TRBV10-1 and J is TRBJ1-5; weak D call: TRBD1 (5 bases). The V end lost 10 bases, the J end lost 0 bases, and 10 bases lay between the germline ends. Germline lookup yields CDR1 WNHNN and CDR2 SYGVQD (reference sequence). The CDR3 is made up of 13 amino acids.

V is TRBV29-1 and J is TRBJ1-6; a possible D gene is TRBD1 (6 bases). V dropped 5 bases and J dropped 8 bases, with 13 bases sitting between them. From germline, CDR1 is SQVTM and CDR2 ANQGSEA. The CDR3 consists of 13 residues. CDR3 nucleotide sequence: TGCAGCGTTAGGGACACGGGGGATTCACCCCTCCACTTT. This translates into CSVRDTGDSPLHF.

The chain links TRBV2 to TRBJ1-5; TRBD1 aligns across 9 bases. The CDR3 runs 14 residues. Germline V CDR1 and CDR2: SNHLY, FYNNEI. J gave up 3 bases and V 8 bases, and 5 bases lay outside the gene matches. The CDR3 protein is CASGGQGYNQPQHF. CDR3 nucleotide sequence: TGTGCCAGCGGGGGACAGGGATACAATCAGCCCCAGCATTTT. Supplemented by reference TRBV2 and TRBJ1-5, the full variable domain reads EPEVTQTPSHQVTQMGQEVILRCVPISNHLYFYWYRQILGQKVEFLVSFYNNEISEKSEIFDDQFSVERPDGSNFTLKIRSTKLEDSAMYFCASGGQGYNQPQHFGDGTRLSIL.